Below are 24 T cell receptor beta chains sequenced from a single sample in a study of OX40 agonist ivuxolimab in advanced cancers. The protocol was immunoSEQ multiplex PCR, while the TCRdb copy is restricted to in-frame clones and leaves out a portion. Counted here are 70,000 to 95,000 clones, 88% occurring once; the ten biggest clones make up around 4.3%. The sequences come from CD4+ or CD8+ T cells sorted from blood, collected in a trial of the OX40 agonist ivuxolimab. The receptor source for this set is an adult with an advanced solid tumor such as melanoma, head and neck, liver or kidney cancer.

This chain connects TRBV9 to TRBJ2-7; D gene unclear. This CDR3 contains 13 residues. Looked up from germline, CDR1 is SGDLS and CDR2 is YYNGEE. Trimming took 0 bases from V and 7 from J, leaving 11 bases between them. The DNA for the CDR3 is TGTGCCAGCAGCGTAGAGCCCACAAGGGAGCAGTACTTC. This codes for CASSVEPTREQYF.

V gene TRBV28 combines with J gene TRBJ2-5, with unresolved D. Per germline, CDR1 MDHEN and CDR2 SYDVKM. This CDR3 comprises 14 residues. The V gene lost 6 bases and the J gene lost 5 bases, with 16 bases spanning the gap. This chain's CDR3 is CASRLRVGAETQYF. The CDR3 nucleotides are TGTGCCAGCAGGCTCCGTGTGGGCGCGGAGACCCAGTACTTC.

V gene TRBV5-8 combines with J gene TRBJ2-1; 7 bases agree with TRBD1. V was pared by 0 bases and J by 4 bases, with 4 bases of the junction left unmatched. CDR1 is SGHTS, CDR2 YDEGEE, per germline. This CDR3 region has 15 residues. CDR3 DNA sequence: TGTGCCAGCAGCTTGGAACAGGGGTTTTACAATGAGCAGTTCTTC. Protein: CASSLEQGFYNEQFF.

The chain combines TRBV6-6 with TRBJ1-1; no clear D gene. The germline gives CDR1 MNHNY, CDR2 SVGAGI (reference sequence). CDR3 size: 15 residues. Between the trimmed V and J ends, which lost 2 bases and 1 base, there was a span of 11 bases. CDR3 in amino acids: CASSYARQANTEAFF. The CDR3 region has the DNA TGTGCCAGCAGTTACGCGCGGCAGGCGAACACTGAAGCTTTCTTT.

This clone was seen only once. The CDR3 region is CASTGDRDFGEQYF. The CDR3 coding sequence is TGCGCCAGCACCGGGGACAGAGATTTTGGCGAGCAGTACTTC. V is TRBV5-1 and J is TRBJ2-7; TRBD1 agrees at 7 bases. This CDR3 spans 14 amino acids. V lost 6 bases to trimming and J lost 6 bases; unmatched junction nucleotides: 12. Germline V lookup: CDR1 SGHRS, CDR2 YFSETQ.

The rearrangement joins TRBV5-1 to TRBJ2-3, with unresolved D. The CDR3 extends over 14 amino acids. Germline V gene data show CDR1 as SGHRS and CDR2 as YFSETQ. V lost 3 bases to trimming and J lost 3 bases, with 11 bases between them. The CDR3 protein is CASSSTDPTDTQYF. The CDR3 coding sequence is TGCGCCAGCAGCTCCACGGACCCGACAGATACGCAGTATTTT.

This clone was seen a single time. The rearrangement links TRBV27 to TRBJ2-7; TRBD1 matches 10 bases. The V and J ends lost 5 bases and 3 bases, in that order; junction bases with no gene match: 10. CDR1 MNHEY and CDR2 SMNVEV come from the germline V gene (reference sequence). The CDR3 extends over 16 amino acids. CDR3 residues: CASSRGQGGTFYEQYF. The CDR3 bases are TGTGCCAGCAGTCGCGGACAGGGGGGAACCTTCTACGAGCAGTACTTC.

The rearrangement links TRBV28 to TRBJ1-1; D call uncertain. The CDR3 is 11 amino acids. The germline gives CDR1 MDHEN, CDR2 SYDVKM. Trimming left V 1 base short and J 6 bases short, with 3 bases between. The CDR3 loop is CASSLFSEAFF. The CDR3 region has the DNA TGTGCCAGCAGTTTATTTTCTGAAGCTTTCTTT.

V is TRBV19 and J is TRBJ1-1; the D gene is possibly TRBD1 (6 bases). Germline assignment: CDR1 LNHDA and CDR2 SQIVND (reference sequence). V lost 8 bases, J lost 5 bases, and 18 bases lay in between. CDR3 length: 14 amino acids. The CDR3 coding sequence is TGTGCCAGTCGACTATCAGGGGATCTGACTGAAGCTTTCTTT. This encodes CASRLSGDLTEAFF.

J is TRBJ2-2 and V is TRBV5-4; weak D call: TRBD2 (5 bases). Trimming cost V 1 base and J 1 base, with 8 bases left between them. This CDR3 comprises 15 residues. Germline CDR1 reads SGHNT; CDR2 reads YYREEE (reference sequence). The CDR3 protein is CASSLLAGNTGELFF. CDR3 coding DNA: TGTGCCAGCAGCTTGTTGGCGGGGAACACCGGGGAGCTGTTTTTT. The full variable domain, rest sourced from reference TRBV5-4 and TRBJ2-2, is ETGVTQSPTHLIKTRGQQVTLRCSSQSGHNTVSWYQQALGQGPQFIFQYYREEENGRGNFPPRFSGLQFPNYSSELNVNALELDDSALYLCASSLLAGNTGELFFGEGSRLTVL.

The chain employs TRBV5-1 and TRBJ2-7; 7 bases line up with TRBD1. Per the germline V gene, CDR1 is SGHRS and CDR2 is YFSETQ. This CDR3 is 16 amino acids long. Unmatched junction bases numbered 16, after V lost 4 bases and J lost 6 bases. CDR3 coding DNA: TGCGCCAGCAGCCCAAACCGACAGGGTGCCATGGGCGAGCAGTACTTC. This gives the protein CASSPNRQGAMGEQYF.

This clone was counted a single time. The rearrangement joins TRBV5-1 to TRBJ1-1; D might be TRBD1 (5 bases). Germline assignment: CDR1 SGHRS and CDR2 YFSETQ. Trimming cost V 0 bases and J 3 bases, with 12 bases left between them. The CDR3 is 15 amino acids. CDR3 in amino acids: CASSLANSGDTEAFF. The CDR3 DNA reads TGCGCCAGCAGCTTGGCCAACTCGGGGGACACTGAAGCTTTCTTT. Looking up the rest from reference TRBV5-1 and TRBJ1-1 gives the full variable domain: KAGVTQTPRYLIKTRGQQVTLSCSPISGHRSVSWYQQTPGQGLQFLFEYFSETQRNKGNFPGRFSGRQFSNSRSEMNVSTLELGDSALYLCASSLANSGDTEAFFGQGTRLTVV.

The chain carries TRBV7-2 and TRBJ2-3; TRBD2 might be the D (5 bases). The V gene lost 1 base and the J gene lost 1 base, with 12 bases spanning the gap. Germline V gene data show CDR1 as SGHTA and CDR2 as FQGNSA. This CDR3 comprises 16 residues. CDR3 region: CASSLGLGSGTDTQYF. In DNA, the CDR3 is TGTGCCAGCAGCTTAGGACTGGGGAGCGGCACAGATACGCAGTATTTT.

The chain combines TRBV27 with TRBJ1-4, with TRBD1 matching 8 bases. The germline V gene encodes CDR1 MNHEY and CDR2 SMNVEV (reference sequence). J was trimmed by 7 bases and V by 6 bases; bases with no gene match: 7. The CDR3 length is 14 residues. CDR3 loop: CASRDGQGGEKLFF. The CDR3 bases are TGTGCCAGCAGAGATGGACAGGGTGGTGAAAAACTGTTTTTT.

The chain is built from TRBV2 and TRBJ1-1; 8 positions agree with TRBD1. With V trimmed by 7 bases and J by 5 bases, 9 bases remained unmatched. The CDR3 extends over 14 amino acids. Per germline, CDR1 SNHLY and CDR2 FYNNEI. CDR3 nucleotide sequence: TGTGCCAGCAACCGCGACAGGGGATATACTGAAGCTTTCTTT. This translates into CASNRDRGYTEAFF.

CDR3 nucleotide sequence: TGTGCCAGCAGCTTTTCGCGCGGAGGGACTGAAGCTTTCTTT. Translated: CASSFSRGGTEAFF. The chain uses TRBV13 and TRBJ1-1; D not resolved. CDR1 is PRHDT, CDR2 FYEKMQ, per germline (reference sequence). Trimming took off 3 bases at V and 5 bases at J, with 13 bases between the two ends. CDR3 length: 14 amino acids.

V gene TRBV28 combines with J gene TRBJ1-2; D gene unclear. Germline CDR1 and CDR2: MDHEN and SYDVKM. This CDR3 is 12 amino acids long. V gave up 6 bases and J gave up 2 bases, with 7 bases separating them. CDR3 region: CASSQVNYGYTF. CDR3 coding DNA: TGTGCCAGCAGCCAGGTAAACTATGGCTACACCTTC.

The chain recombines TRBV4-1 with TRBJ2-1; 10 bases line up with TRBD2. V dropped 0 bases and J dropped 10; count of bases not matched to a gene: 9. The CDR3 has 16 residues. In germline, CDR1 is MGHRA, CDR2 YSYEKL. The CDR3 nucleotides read TGCGCCAGCAGCCAAGATCTTATTAGCGGGAGGCGGGAGCAGTTCTTC. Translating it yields CASSQDLISGRREQFF.

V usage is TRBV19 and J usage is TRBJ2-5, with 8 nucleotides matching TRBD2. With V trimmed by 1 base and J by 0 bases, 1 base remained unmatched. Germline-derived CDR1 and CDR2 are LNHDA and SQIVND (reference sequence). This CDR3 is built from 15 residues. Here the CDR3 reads CASSIAGGDQETQYF. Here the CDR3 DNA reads TGTGCCAGTAGTATAGCGGGAGGGGACCAAGAGACCCAGTACTTC.

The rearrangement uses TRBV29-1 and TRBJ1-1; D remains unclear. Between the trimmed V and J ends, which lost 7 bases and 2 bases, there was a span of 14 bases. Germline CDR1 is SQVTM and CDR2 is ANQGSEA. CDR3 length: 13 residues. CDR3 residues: CSAQRGPNTEAFF. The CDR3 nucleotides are TGCAGCGCCCAGAGAGGTCCCAACACTGAAGCTTTCTTT.

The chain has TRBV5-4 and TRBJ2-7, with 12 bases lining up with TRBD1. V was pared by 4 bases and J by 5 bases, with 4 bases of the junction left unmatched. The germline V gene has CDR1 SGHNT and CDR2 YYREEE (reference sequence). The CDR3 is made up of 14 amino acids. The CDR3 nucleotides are TGTGCCAGCAGCCGGGGACAGGGGGCGGACGAGCAGTACTTC. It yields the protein CASSRGQGADEQYF.

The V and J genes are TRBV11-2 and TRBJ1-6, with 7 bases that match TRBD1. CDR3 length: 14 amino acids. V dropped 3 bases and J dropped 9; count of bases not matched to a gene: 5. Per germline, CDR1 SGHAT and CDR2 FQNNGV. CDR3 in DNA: TGTGCCAGCAGCTTGGCAGGGGGGGGTTCACCCCTCCACTTT. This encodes CASSLAGGGSPLHF. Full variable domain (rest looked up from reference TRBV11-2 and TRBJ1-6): EAGVAQSPRYKIIEKRQSVAFWCNPISGHATLYWYQQILGQGPKLLIQFQNNGVVDDSQLPKDRFSAERLKGVDSTLKIQPAKLEDSAVYLCASSLAGGGSPLHFGNGTRLTVT.

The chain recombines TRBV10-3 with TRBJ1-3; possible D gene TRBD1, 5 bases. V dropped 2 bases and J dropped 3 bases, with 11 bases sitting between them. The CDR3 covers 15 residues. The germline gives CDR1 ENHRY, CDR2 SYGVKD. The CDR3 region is CAISEGRANGNTIYF. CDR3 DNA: TGTGCCATCAGTGAGGGCAGGGCCAATGGAAACACCATATATTTT.

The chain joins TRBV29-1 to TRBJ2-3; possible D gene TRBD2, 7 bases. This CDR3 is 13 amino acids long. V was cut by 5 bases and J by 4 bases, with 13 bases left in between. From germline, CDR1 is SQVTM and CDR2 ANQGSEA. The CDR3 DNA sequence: TGCAGCGTTCGAAGGGGGGGGGCAGATACGCAGTATTTT. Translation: CSVRRGGADTQYF.